Each of the 21 T cell receptor beta chains below was sequenced from the same sample in a study of cytomegalovirus exposure and HLA in healthy donors. Primers for the PCR totalled 60 Vbeta and 13 Jbeta. Assay used: immunoSEQ multiplex PCR; TCRdb lists only in-frame clones, some missing. Of 120,000 or so clones listed, roughly 77% are singletons. The sequenced sample consisted of PBMCs. The receptors here all came from a man between 50 and 59 years old in good health and CMV-seropositive.

This clone was counted a single time. V usage is TRBV7-7 and J usage is TRBJ1-1; D is possibly TRBD1 (5 bases). Germline assignment: CDR1 SSHAT and CDR2 FNYEAQ (reference sequence). The germline V and J ends were trimmed by 5 bases and 11 bases, with 18 bases remaining between them. CDR3 size: 13 residues. The CDR3 sequence: CASSIIWGEEAFF. The CDR3 bases are TGTGCCAGCAGCATTATCTGGGGCGAGGAGGCTTTCTTT.

This chain joins TRBV4-1 and TRBJ1-3, with 7 bases that match TRBD1. CDR1 and CDR2 from the germline V gene are MGHRA and YSYEKL. The CDR3 is 13 residues long. V shed 3 bases, J shed 14 bases, and the junction held 10 bases outside the gene matches. The CDR3 DNA reads as TGCGCCAGCAGCCATGACCCCGGGACAGCCGTATATTTT. It translates to CASSHDPGTAVYF.

The rearrangement links TRBV7-6 to TRBJ2-1, with D unresolved. This CDR3 region has 12 residues. Trimming removed 4 bases from V and 4 bases from J, with 5 bases in between. Germline CDR1 and CDR2: SGHVS and FNYEAQ. The CDR3 DNA sequence: TGTGCCAGCAGCTCTAGATACAATGAGCAGTTCTTC. This encodes CASSSRYNEQFF.

The chain joins TRBV4-3 to TRBJ1-1; D not certain. This CDR3 is 14 amino acids long. Germline lookup yields CDR1 LGHNA and CDR2 YSLEER. V shed 3 bases and J shed 5 bases, with 13 bases lying between them. The CDR3 loop reads CASSQVFRDTEAFF. The CDR3 coding sequence is TGCGCCAGCAGCCAGGTCTTCCGGGATACTGAAGCTTTCTTT.

The chain employs TRBV7-9 and TRBJ1-6; unclear D gene. CDR1 SEHNR and CDR2 FQNEAQ come from the germline V gene (reference sequence). This CDR3 is 13 amino acids long. Deletions cut 0 bases from V and 9 bases from J, with 6 bases between. The CDR3 DNA is TGTGCCAGCAGCTTAGCGACGGGTTCACCCCTCCACTTT. Its protein is CASSLATGSPLHF.

This chain connects TRBV28 to TRBJ1-2, with 7 bases aligning to TRBD1. The germline CDR1 and CDR2 sequences are MDHEN and SYDVKM. The CDR3 extends over 14 amino acids. The V and J ends lost 4 bases and 12 bases, in that order; junction bases with no gene match: 14. The CDR3 bases are TGTGCCAGCAGTTCTCAGACAGGGACCGGGTGGGACACCTTC. This encodes CASSSQTGTGWDTF.

The chain couples TRBV18 to TRBJ1-1, with D tentatively TRBD1 (5 bases). Per germline, CDR1 KGHSH and CDR2 LQKENI. V gave up 1 base and J gave up 1 base, with 7 bases separating them. The CDR3 is made up of 14 amino acids. The CDR3 region is CASSPQGANTEAFF. CDR3 DNA: TGTGCCAGCTCACCACAAGGGGCGAACACTGAAGCTTTCTTT. Using reference TRBV18 and TRBJ1-1 for the parts outside the CDR3, the full variable domain is NAGVMQNPRHLVRRRGQEARLRCSPMKGHSHVYWYRQLPEEGLKFMVYLQKENIIDESGMPKERFSAEFPKEGPSILRIQQVVRGDSAAYFCASSPQGANTEAFFGQGTRLTVV.

The V gene is TRBV6-1, the J gene TRBJ2-5; 14 bases fit TRBD2. V was pared by 6 bases and J by 4 bases, with 1 base of the junction left unmatched. Germline CDR1 is MNHNS and CDR2 is SASEGT. The CDR3 is made up of 14 amino acids. For the CDR3, the DNA is TGTGCCAGCAGCGGGACTAGCGGGAGAGAGACCCAGTACTTC. Its translation: CASSGTSGRETQYF.

The chain employs TRBV5-1 and TRBJ1-2; 8 bases are a match to TRBD1. This CDR3 has 13 residues. CDR1 SGHRS and CDR2 YFSETQ come from the germline V gene. V was pared by 4 bases and J by 9 bases, with 8 bases of the junction left unmatched. The CDR3 nucleotides read TGCGCCAGCAGCCCTCAGGGGGCGAGTAGCTACACCTTC. The encoded protein is CASSPQGASSYTF.

The CDR3 sequence: CANSYDRPEWEKLFF. The CDR3 DNA reads as TGTGCCAACAGTTACGACAGACCAGAGTGGGAAAAACTGTTTTTT. The chain carries TRBV7-9 and TRBJ1-4; a weak D match, TRBD1 (5 bases). Germline V gene data show CDR1 as SEHNR and CDR2 as FQNEAQ (reference sequence). The germline V and J ends were trimmed by 10 bases and 8 bases, with 23 bases remaining between them. CDR3 length equals 15 residues.

This chain uses TRBV5-1 with TRBJ2-7; TRBD2 aligns across 12 bases. The CDR3 consists of 18 residues. V was clipped by 2 bases and J by 3 bases; unmatched bases: 12. Germline V CDR1 and CDR2: SGHRS, YFSETQ. DNA for the CDR3: TGCGCCAGCAGCTTTGGACTAGCGGGGCTTAACACCTTCTACGAGCAGTACTTC. It translates to CASSFGLAGLNTFYEQYF.

This clone appeared a single time. The V and J genes are TRBV7-3 and TRBJ2-1; maybe TRBD1 (5 bases). The V and J ends lost 1 base and 3 bases respectively, with 13 bases between them. This CDR3 contains 16 residues. In germline, CDR1 is SGHTA, CDR2 FQGTGA. In nucleotides, the CDR3 is TGTGCCAGCAGCTTAATTGTCAGGGTAAACTACAATGAGCAGTTCTTC. Its protein is CASSLIVRVNYNEQFF.

The chain uses TRBV14 and TRBJ1-6, with no clear D. Between the trimmed V and J ends, which lost 4 bases and 14 bases, there was a span of 15 bases. CDR3 size: 13 residues. Germline CDR1 is SGHDN and CDR2 is FVKESK. CDR3 protein: CASSLSVLEALHF. CDR3 in DNA: TGTGCCAGCAGCCTTTCGGTGCTCGAAGCCCTCCACTTT.

The chain employs TRBV15 and TRBJ1-1; possibly TRBD1 for D (5 bases). Deletions cut 3 bases from V and 1 base from J, with 9 bases between. The germline CDR1 and CDR2 sequences are LNHNV and YYDKDF (reference sequence). CDR3 size: 14 residues. This CDR3 is CATSSYQGNTEAFF. The CDR3 nucleotides are TGTGCCACCAGCAGCTACCAGGGGAACACTGAAGCTTTCTTT.

The rearrangement links TRBV7-6 to TRBJ2-7; no definite D call. Looked up from germline, CDR1 is SGHVS and CDR2 is FNYEAQ. V gave up 2 bases and J gave up 1 base, with 9 bases separating them. The CDR3 extends over 14 amino acids. Written as DNA, the CDR3 is TGTGCCAGCAGCTTAACCGACAAGTCCTACGAGCAGTACTTC. This gives the protein CASSLTDKSYEQYF.

The genes are TRBV7-8 and TRBJ1-1; D is undetermined. The germline V gene encodes CDR1 SGHVS and CDR2 FQNEAQ. The V gene lost 1 base and the J gene lost 0 bases, with 15 bases spanning the gap. The CDR3 runs to 17 residues. CDR3 sequence: CASSLDHGGRLNTEAFF. The CDR3 DNA reads TGTGCCAGCAGCTTAGATCACGGAGGCAGATTGAACACTGAAGCTTTCTTT.

As regards this clone: The junction and the germline gene differ at one end; a read error may be behind it. The chain employs TRBV9 and TRBJ2-2, with 7 bases fitting TRBD2. Germline-derived CDR1 and CDR2 are SGDLS and YYNGEE. The CDR3 sequence is 15 residues long. DNA of the CDR3: TGTGCCAGCAGCCCCACGGGGGTAGCGGGTTGGGAACTGTTTTTT. It yields the protein CASSPTGVAGWELFF.

This clone was seen a few times. The chain couples TRBV19 to TRBJ1-1; D gene uncertain. Germline V CDR1 and CDR2: LNHDA, SQIVND (reference sequence). V was pared by 4 bases and J by 5 bases, with 8 bases between. The CDR3 loop spans 12 amino acids. The CDR3 sequence is CASSSRGTEAFF. DNA of the CDR3: TGTGCCAGTAGTAGCCGAGGAACTGAAGCTTTCTTT.

The chain carries TRBV5-1 and TRBJ1-6; 8 nucleotides line up with TRBD1. V was clipped by 4 bases and J by 2 bases; unmatched bases: 2. Per the germline V gene, CDR1 is SGHRS and CDR2 is YFSETQ. The length of the CDR3 is 15 residues. The chain's CDR3 is CASSTGGTYNSPLHF. CDR3 in DNA: TGCGCCAGCAGCACAGGGGGAACCTATAATTCACCCCTCCACTTT.

The V gene is TRBV13, the J gene TRBJ1-3; TRBD1 aligns across 10 bases. This CDR3 comprises 17 residues. Germline V gene data show CDR1 as PRHDT and CDR2 as FYEKMQ (reference sequence). The V gene end was trimmed by 5 bases and the J gene end by 4 bases; junction bases not matched to a gene: 11. CDR3 protein: CASSPVPGQGRGNTIYF. The CDR3 DNA follows: TGTGCCAGCAGCCCGGTCCCGGGACAGGGGAGGGGAAACACCATATATTTT. Variable domain in full (rest from reference TRBV13 and TRBJ1-3): AAGVIQSPRHLIKEKRETATLKCYPIPRHDTVYWYQQGPGQDPQFLISFYEKMQSDKGSIPDRFSAQQFSDYHSELNMSSLELGDSALYFCASSPVPGQGRGNTIYFGEGSWLTVV.

The V gene is TRBV4-1, the J gene TRBJ2-1; D may be TRBD2 (6 bases). Trimming took off 4 bases at V and 5 bases at J, with 9 bases between the two ends. CDR1 and CDR2 (germline): MGHRA, YSYEKL. The CDR3 is 13 amino acids. CDR3 DNA sequence: TGCGCCAGCAGCCCGCGGGGTAACAATGAGCAGTTCTTC. Translated: CASSPRGNNEQFF.